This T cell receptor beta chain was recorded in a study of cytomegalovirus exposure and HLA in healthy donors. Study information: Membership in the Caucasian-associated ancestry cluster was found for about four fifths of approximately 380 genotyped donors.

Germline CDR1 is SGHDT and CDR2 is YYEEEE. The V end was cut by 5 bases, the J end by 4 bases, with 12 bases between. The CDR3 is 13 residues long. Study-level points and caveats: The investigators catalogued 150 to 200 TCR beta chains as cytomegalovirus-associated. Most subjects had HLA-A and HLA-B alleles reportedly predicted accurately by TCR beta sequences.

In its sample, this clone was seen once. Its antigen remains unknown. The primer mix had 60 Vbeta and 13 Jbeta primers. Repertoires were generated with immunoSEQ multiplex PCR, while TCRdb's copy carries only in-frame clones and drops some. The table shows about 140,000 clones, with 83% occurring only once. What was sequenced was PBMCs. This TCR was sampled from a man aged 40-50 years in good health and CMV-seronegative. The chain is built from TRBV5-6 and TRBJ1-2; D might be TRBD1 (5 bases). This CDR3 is CASRPRQPYGYTF. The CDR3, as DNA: TGTGCCAGCAGACCGAGACAGCCCTATGGCTACACCTTC.